A single sample gave rise to the 26 T cell receptor beta chains below, sequenced in a study of T cell responses to AZD1222 COVID-19 vaccine. TCRdb's table, derived via immunoSEQ multiplex PCR, lists solely in-frame clones and lacks some. In the table there are around 99,000 clones, approximately 90% of which are singletons. The sample was peripheral blood, taken 28 days after the second AZD1222 dose. These receptors were collected from an adult who received the AZD1222 COVID-19 vaccine.

The V call is TRBV5-1, the J call TRBJ2-3; 9 positions agree with TRBD2. V dropped 9 bases and J dropped 3; count of bases not matched to a gene: 8. CDR1 SGHRS and CDR2 YFSETQ come from the germline V gene. The CDR3 spans 14 residues. The CDR3 sequence is CATRVAGETDTQYF. CDR3 DNA: TGCGCCACTCGGGTAGCGGGAGAGACAGATACGCAGTATTTT. The complete variable domain, with remaining parts taken from reference TRBV5-1 and TRBJ2-3, reads KAGVTQTPRYLIKTRGQQVTLSCSPISGHRSVSWYQQTPGQGLQFLFEYFSETQRNKGNFPGRFSGRQFSNSRSEMNVSTLELGDSALYLCATRVAGETDTQYFGPGTRLTVL.

This rearrangement joins TRBV6-1 to TRBJ1-4; D perhaps matches TRBD1 (5 bases). V was pared by 0 bases and J by 5 bases, with 10 bases between. The length of the CDR3 is 15 residues. Germline lookup yields CDR1 MNHNS and CDR2 SASEGT. The CDR3 here is CASSEALSGNEKLFF. The CDR3 DNA follows: TGTGCCAGCAGTGAAGCGCTGTCAGGGAATGAAAAACTGTTTTTT.

The CDR3 region has the DNA TGTGCCAGCAGCTTAGAGGGGACATGGGGGGAAAAACTGTTTTTT. Translating gives CASSLEGTWGEKLFF. J is TRBJ1-4 and V is TRBV7-2, with TRBD1 as a possible D gene (6 bases). The germline V and J ends were trimmed by 1 base and 8 bases, with 14 bases remaining between them. Germline CDR1 and CDR2: SGHTA and FQGNSA. The CDR3 totals 15 residues.

This clone was counted a single time. The chain carries TRBV12-3 or TRBV12-4 and TRBJ1-1; D is ambiguous. Trimming took off 8 bases at V and 10 bases at J, with 20 bases between the two ends. The CDR3 has 13 residues. CDR3 residues: CASSFGQSVGAFF. The CDR3 bases are TGTGCCAGCTCCTTCGGCCAGTCCGTCGGAGCTTTCTTT.

The rearrangement uses TRBV4-3 and TRBJ2-1; D is tentatively TRBD1 or TRBD2 (5 bases each). The CDR3 length is 12 residues. Germline V gene sequence: CDR1 LGHNA, CDR2 YSLEER. Deletions cut 1 base from V and 15 bases from J, with 13 bases between. The CDR3 reads CASSQGAGTLFF. CDR3 coding DNA: TGCGCCAGCAGCCAAGGAGCCGGGACCCTGTTCTTC.

The rearrangement uses TRBV20-1 and TRBJ2-7, with 9 nucleotides matching TRBD1. The germline V gene has CDR1 DFQATT and CDR2 SNEGSKA (reference sequence). CDR3 length: 11 residues. V lost 3 bases, J lost 11 bases, and 5 bases stayed unmatched. DNA of the CDR3: TGCAGTGCTAGCCTCGGGACAGGGAAGTACTTC. As protein: CSASLGTGKYF.

The rearrangement joins TRBV11-2 to TRBJ1-2; D remains ambiguous. Trimming removed 1 base at V and 7 bases at J, with 16 bases between. There are 15 residues in the CDR3. Germline V gene sequence: CDR1 SGHAT, CDR2 FQNNGV. The CDR3 DNA is TGTGCCAGCAGCTTAGGGGCATGGGGTGATAGTGGCTACACCTTC. It encodes CASSLGAWGDSGYTF. Together with reference TRBV11-2 and TRBJ1-2, the CDR3 gives the full variable domain: EAGVAQSPRYKIIEKRQSVAFWCNPISGHATLYWYQQILGQGPKLLIQFQNNGVVDDSQLPKDRFSAERLKGVDSTLKIQPAKLEDSAVYLCASSLGAWGDSGYTFGSGTRLTVV.

The CDR3: CSVVRSDEQFF. CDR3 DNA sequence: TGCAGCGTTGTCCGTTCGGATGAGCAGTTCTTC. The chain links TRBV29-1 to TRBJ2-1; the D is unclear. The CDR3 is made up of 11 amino acids. V shed 4 bases and J shed 8 bases, with 9 bases lying between them. Germline CDR1 SQVTM, CDR2 ANQGSEA.

The chain joins TRBV19 to TRBJ2-2, with D uncertain. Per the germline V gene, CDR1 is LNHDA and CDR2 is SQIVND (reference sequence). The CDR3 length is 14 residues. Trimming took 9 bases from V and 0 from J, leaving 11 bases between them. The DNA of the CDR3 is TGTGCCAGCTCACCGCCCGCGAACACCGGGGAGCTGTTTTTT. This gives the protein CASSPPANTGELFF.

The chain employs TRBV15 and TRBJ1-1; D remains ambiguous. V shed 5 bases and J shed 1 base, with 5 bases lying between them. Germline lookup yields CDR1 LNHNV and CDR2 YYDKDF (reference sequence). There are 12 residues in the CDR3. CDR3 nucleotide sequence: TGTGCCACCAGCTCAGGGAACACTGAAGCTTTCTTT. Its protein product is CATSSGNTEAFF.

V gene TRBV27 combines with J gene TRBJ1-6; D may be TRBD1 (6 bases). The CDR3 contains 14 residues. Germline V CDR1 and CDR2: MNHEY, SMNVEV (reference sequence). V was shortened by 6 bases and J by 3 bases, with 9 bases between the two germline ends. Here the CDR3 reads CASSRTVYNSPLHF. The CDR3 DNA reads TGTGCCAGCAGCCGGACAGTCTATAATTCACCCCTCCACTTT.

The V call is TRBV28, the J call TRBJ1-2; possible D gene TRBD1, 6 bases. Germline loops: CDR1 MDHEN, CDR2 SYDVKM. The CDR3 is made up of 14 amino acids. Trimming pared 6 bases from V and 8 bases from J, leaving 19 bases between. The CDR3 DNA sequence: TGTGCCAGCAGACAAACGGGACAACGGAGCGGCTACACCTTC. Protein sequence: CASRQTGQRSGYTF.

The chain employs TRBV4-1 and TRBJ1-5, with D unclear. The CDR3 has 15 residues. The germline CDR1 and CDR2 sequences are MGHRA and YSYEKL. V was shortened by 0 bases and J by 6 bases, with 12 bases between the two germline ends. The CDR3 region is CASSQEAGQTQPQHF. The CDR3 DNA is TGCGCCAGCAGCCAAGAAGCGGGTCAAACTCAGCCCCAGCATTTT.

Relative to its sample, this clone is medium-sized. The gene calls are TRBV5-5 and TRBJ2-7; 10 bases map to TRBD2. CDR1 and CDR2 (germline): SGHKS, YYEKEE (reference sequence). The CDR3 contains 16 residues. V trimming: 4 bases; J trimming: 0 bases; junction bases outside the gene matches: 7. In nucleotides, the CDR3 is TGTGCCAGCAGCGATCGGACTAGCGGCACCTCCTACGAGCAGTACTTC. Amino acids: CASSDRTSGTSYEQYF.

This clone was recorded once. CDR3 sequence reads: CASSTTGYNSPLHF. CDR3 DNA sequence: TGTGCCAGCAGCACGACAGGGTATAATTCACCCCTCCACTTT. The chain combines TRBV11-2 with TRBJ1-6; 7 bases match TRBD1. Germline assignment: CDR1 SGHAT and CDR2 FQNNGV. Trimming at V came to 5 bases and at J to 4 bases, leaving 2 bases not matched to a gene. CDR3 length: 14 amino acids.

As DNA, the CDR3 is TGTGCCAGCATGCCCGGGACAGGGAACAATGAGCAGTTCTTC. Its translation is CASMPGTGNNEQFF. The V and J genes are TRBV2 and TRBJ2-1; 9 bases line up with TRBD1. The germline gives CDR1 SNHLY, CDR2 FYNNEI. The CDR3 covers 14 residues. Trimming cost V 7 bases and J 5 bases; bases outside gene matches: 6.

The chain combines TRBV9 with TRBJ1-2, with D possibly TRBD1 on 5 matching bases. CDR1 and CDR2 (germline): SGDLS, YYNGEE. The CDR3 covers 13 residues. Deletions cut 0 bases from V and 6 bases from J, with 9 bases between. The CDR3 spells CASSVGQLDGYTF. CDR3 DNA sequence: TGTGCCAGCAGCGTAGGACAGCTAGATGGCTACACCTTC.

This chain links TRBV5-1 with TRBJ1-1; D gene uncertain. V was pared by 4 bases and J by 1 base, with 11 bases between. This CDR3 has 14 residues. Germline V CDR1 and CDR2: SGHRS, YFSETQ. The CDR3, as DNA: TGCGCCAGCAGCGAACCGGGAACGAACACTGAAGCTTTCTTT. This encodes CASSEPGTNTEAFF.

The chain recombines TRBV28 with TRBJ1-2; D is possibly TRBD1 (5 bases). The CDR3 loop spans 14 amino acids. CDR1 and CDR2 from the germline V gene are MDHEN and SYDVKM. Trimming took off 6 bases at V and 6 bases at J, with 17 bases between the two ends. CDR3 sequence reads: CASSPPPLGDGYTF. The CDR3 nucleotides read TGTGCCAGCAGCCCCCCCCCATTAGGGGATGGCTACACCTTC.

The chain recombines TRBV9 with TRBJ1-3; D is uncertain. V gave up 4 bases and J gave up 4 bases, with 24 bases separating them. The length of the CDR3 is 18 residues. Germline loops: CDR1 SGDLS, CDR2 YYNGEE. Written as DNA, the CDR3 is TGTGCCAGCAGCCCCCACAGTGATGGTCGTTCTTTGGGAAACACCATATATTTT. Amino acids: CASSPHSDGRSLGNTIYF.

J is TRBJ1-6 and V is TRBV2; D is undetermined. Trimming took 7 bases from V and 9 from J, leaving 7 bases between them. Germline-derived CDR1 and CDR2 are SNHLY and FYNNEI. This CDR3 is 11 amino acids long. For the CDR3, the DNA is TGTGCCAGCAATCTCGGTTCACCCCTCCACTTT. This gives the protein CASNLGSPLHF.

The chain carries TRBV18 and TRBJ2-7; 10 bases agree with TRBD2. V trimming: 4 bases; J trimming: 2 bases; junction bases outside the gene matches: 8. The CDR3 is 16 residues long. CDR1 and CDR2 from the germline V gene are KGHSH and LQKENI. The CDR3 DNA reads as TGTGCCAGCTCACAGGCGGGACTAGCGCAAGCCTACGAGCAGTACTTC. Its protein product is CASSQAGLAQAYEQYF.

The genes are TRBV5-1 and TRBJ1-4, with D tentatively TRBD1 (5 bases). CDR3 size: 16 residues. CDR1 is SGHRS and CDR2 is YFSETQ in the germline V gene. With 1 base removed from V and 5 bases from J, the gap between germline ends came to 15 bases. This CDR3 is CASSLNGAGINEKLFF. CDR3 coding DNA: TGCGCCAGCAGCTTGAATGGGGCAGGGATAAATGAAAAACTGTTTTTT.

This chain links TRBV7-8 with TRBJ1-3; a possible D gene is TRBD1 (6 bases). Germline loops: CDR1 SGHVS, CDR2 FQNEAQ. This CDR3 contains 15 residues. The ends were cut back, 5 bases at V and 2 bases at J, with 13 bases in the middle. The CDR3 spells CASSQEQGPGNTIYF. The CDR3 DNA reads as TGTGCCAGCAGCCAAGAACAGGGACCTGGAAACACCATATATTTT. The full variable domain, rest sourced from reference TRBV7-8 and TRBJ1-3, is GAGVSQSPRYKVAKRGQDVALRCDPISGHVSLFWYQQALGQGPEFLTYFQNEAQLDKSGLPSDRFFAERPEGSVSTLKIQRTQQEDSAVYLCASSQEQGPGNTIYFGEGSWLTVV.

V usage is TRBV6-6 and J usage is TRBJ1-6; a possible D gene is TRBD1 (6 bases). Germline CDR1 is MNHNY and CDR2 is SVGAGI (reference sequence). This CDR3 spans 14 amino acids. Trimming cost V 2 bases and J 12 bases, with 14 bases left between them. The CDR3 DNA is TGTGCCAGCAGTTACCCTGACAGGAATCAACCCCTCCACTTT. Its protein is CASSYPDRNQPLHF.

V gene TRBV6-6 combines with J gene TRBJ1-1; D unresolved. Germline lookup yields CDR1 MNHNY and CDR2 SVGAGI (reference sequence). V was trimmed by 0 bases and J by 0 bases, leaving 11 bases between them. This CDR3 has 16 amino acids. The DNA for the CDR3 is TGTGCCAGCAGTTACTCCATTCAGGTTTTGAACACTGAAGCTTTCTTT. Protein sequence: CASSYSIQVLNTEAFF.